Presented here are 10 T cell receptor beta chains from one specimen sequenced in a study of cytomegalovirus exposure and HLA in healthy donors. Researchers ran the PCR with 60 Vbeta and 13 Jbeta primers. Only in-frame clones appear in the TCRdb table, and some are missing; sequencing was by immunoSEQ multiplex PCR. The data contain approximately 140,000 clones, 76% of them singletons. The source material was PBMCs. The receptors were sampled from a man younger than 30 in good health and CMV-seronegative.

V gene TRBV27 combines with J gene TRBJ1-5; TRBD1 matches at 8 bases. With 3 bases clipped from V and 4 bases from J, the junction kept 8 bases outside the gene matches. CDR1 and CDR2 (germline): MNHEY, SMNVEV (reference sequence). The CDR3 length is 16 residues. For the CDR3, the DNA is TGTGCCAGCAGTTTGCAGGGGGCACCTAAAAATCAGCCCCAGCATTTT. Its translation is CASSLQGAPKNQPQHF.

This chain links TRBV11-1 with TRBJ1-2; 10 positions agree with TRBD1. Trimming removed 5 bases from V and 4 bases from J; junction bases left unmatched: 4. This CDR3 has 14 amino acids. Germline V CDR1 and CDR2: SGHAT, FQDESV (reference sequence). CDR3 residues: CASSPRTGGYGYTF. The DNA for the CDR3 is TGTGCCAGCAGCCCGAGGACAGGGGGCTATGGCTACACCTTC.

The table lists this clone with a count of one. J is TRBJ2-7 and V is TRBV6-1; D call uncertain. The CDR3 runs 13 residues. V was clipped by 6 bases and J by 4 bases, with 13 bases between them. Germline loops: CDR1 MNHNS, CDR2 SASEGT. The CDR3 bases are TGTGCCAGCAGCGAGGCTGCGATTTACGAGCAGTACTTC. Translation: CASSEAAIYEQYF.

This chain connects TRBV6-4 to TRBJ2-1; 12 bases are a match to TRBD2. Germline assignment: CDR1 MRHNA and CDR2 SNTAGT. With 0 bases clipped from V and 12 bases from J, the junction kept 0 bases outside the gene matches. The CDR3 consists of 13 residues. The CDR3 here is CASSDSTSGGQFF. For the CDR3, the DNA is TGTGCCAGCAGTGACTCGACTAGCGGGGGGCAGTTCTTC.

CDR3 DNA: TGTGCCATCAGTGGTACAGGCGGTAGGGGCGTGGGAAAACTGTTTTTT. Protein product: CAISGTGGRGVGKLFF. The chain employs TRBV10-3 and TRBJ1-4; D is possibly TRBD1 (5 bases). The CDR3 sequence is 16 residues long. V lost 4 bases, J lost 10 bases, and 22 bases lay in between. Germline loops: CDR1 ENHRY, CDR2 SYGVKD.

The chain couples TRBV5-4 to TRBJ1-2, with D hard to call. The length of the CDR3 is 14 residues. Trimming removed 2 bases from V and 2 bases from J, with 10 bases in between. CDR1 is SGHNT, CDR2 YYREEE, per germline (reference sequence). The CDR3 DNA sequence: TGTGCCAGCAGCTTCGGACTTACGAACTATGGCTACACCTTC. Amino acid sequence: CASSFGLTNYGYTF.

A few counts support this clone. This CDR3 is also generated by other DNA sequences in the sample. The V and J genes are TRBV7-8 and TRBJ1-2; D ambiguous. Trimming shortened V by 1 base and J by 4 bases, and 10 bases separated the two germline ends. Germline-derived CDR1 and CDR2 are SGHVS and FQNEAQ. The CDR3 covers 14 residues. As DNA, the CDR3 is TGTGCCAGCAGCTTAGGGACGGGAAGCTATGGCTACACCTTC. Translating it yields CASSLGTGSYGYTF.

CDR3 in amino acids: CAWDSSAGAGMDTQYF. The CDR3 bases are TGTGCCTGGGATTCCTCTGCAGGGGCCGGGATGGATACGCAGTATTTT. The V call is TRBV30, the J call TRBJ2-3, with a possible D match to TRBD1 (6 bases). This CDR3 region has 16 residues. V lost 5 bases and J 6 bases, leaving 24 bases between the germline ends. Germline values: CDR1 GTSNPN, CDR2 SVGIG (reference sequence).

This clone came up a few times. CDR3 sequence (DNA): TGTGCCAGCAGCTTTAGTGTCGGCGGGACGGACTACGAGCAGTACTTC. Encoded protein: CASSFSVGGTDYEQYF. V gene TRBV7-9 combines with J gene TRBJ2-7; a weak D match, TRBD2 (6 bases). The CDR3 sequence is 16 residues long. Per germline, CDR1 SEHNR and CDR2 FQNEAQ (reference sequence). The ends were cut back, 3 bases at V and 3 bases at J, with 18 bases in the middle. The complete variable domain, with remaining parts taken from reference TRBV7-9 and TRBJ2-7, reads DTGVSQNPRHKITKRGQNVTFRCDPISEHNRLYWYRQTLGQGPEFLTYFQNEAQLEKSRLLSDRFSAERPKGSFSTLEIQRTEQGDSAMYLCASSFSVGGTDYEQYFGPGTRLTVT.

This clone was seen only a few times. This chain joins TRBV7-3 and TRBJ2-5, with 11 bases matching TRBD1. Trimming removed 10 bases from V and 5 bases from J; junction bases left unmatched: 3. The CDR3 covers 12 residues. Germline values: CDR1 SGHTA, CDR2 FQGTGA. Here the CDR3 DNA reads TGTGCCACCGGACAGGGGGCTGAGACCCAGTACTTC. Translation: CATGQGAETQYF.